This entry describes one T cell receptor beta chain. The protocol attached unique molecular identifiers to individual cDNA molecules. In TCRdb, the 5' RACE reads were re-called with MiXCR into one record per CDR3 protein. The repertoire has roughly 57,000 distinct CDR3 sequences, 12% of them found once; the top ten carry approximately 2.5%. This sample is drawn from a study of early T cells in non-severe SARS-CoV-2 infection. About the study: Sequenced bulk RNA came from whole blood that was unsorted, and chains were unpaired.

The specimen was whole blood, collected at baseline. This TCR came from an adult who was a healthcare worker with PCR-confirmed SARS-CoV-2 infection or an uninfected control (not recorded which).

CDR3 residues: CASSTTGRPAINYGYTF. CDR3 DNA sequence: TGTGCCAGCAGCACCACAGGGAGACCAGCTATTAACTATGGCTACACCTTC. This rearrangement joins TRBV5-5 to TRBJ1-2; possibly TRBD1 for D (6 bases). The CDR3 consists of 17 residues. The V and J ends lost 4 bases and 1 base respectively, with 20 bases between them. Germline lookup yields CDR1 SGHKS and CDR2 YYEKEE (reference sequence).